The 27 T cell receptor beta chains below come from one sample, sequenced in a study of a mutant IDH1 vaccine in newly diagnosed glioma. Time point in this sample: baseline, week 1 (first vaccination visit). Treatment in this sample: pre-vaccination baseline after standard-of-care therapy. Clones were sequenced by immunoSEQ multiplex PCR, and TCRdb holds only the in-frame ones, with some missing. The table lists under 35,000 clones, about four fifths of them singletons. The source was PBMCs, collected from a glioma patient treated with radiotherapy, temozolomide or both. The source of these receptors is a man aged 25 to 40 with glioma.

CDR3 sequence reads: CASSQDLGSNEQFF. The CDR3 coding sequence is TGTGCCAGCAGCCAAGATTTAGGGAGCAATGAGCAGTTCTTC. The V gene is TRBV4-2, the J gene TRBJ2-1, with D possibly matching TRBD2 (5 bases). Germline V gene sequence: CDR1 LGHNA, CDR2 YNFKEQ. With 0 bases removed from V and 6 bases from J, the gap between germline ends came to 9 bases. The CDR3 contains 14 residues.

The chain employs TRBV14 and TRBJ2-5; unclear D gene. Trimming left V 0 bases short and J 7 bases short, with 6 bases between. Germline loops: CDR1 SGHDN, CDR2 FVKESK. The CDR3 sequence is 12 residues long. The CDR3 sequence is CASSQEWGTQYF. The CDR3 nucleotides read TGTGCCAGCAGCCAAGAATGGGGGACCCAGTACTTC.

A few counts support this clone. The chain recombines TRBV9 with TRBJ2-3, with TRBD2 identical over 8 bases. From germline, CDR1 is SGDLS and CDR2 YYNGEE. The CDR3 totals 16 residues. V dropped 6 bases and J dropped 1; count of bases not matched to a gene: 10. The CDR3 reads CASNPYSGGRTDTQYF. The CDR3 coding sequence is TGTGCCAGCAACCCCTACTCGGGGGGGCGCACAGATACGCAGTATTTT.

This sequence joins TRBV6-5 and TRBJ2-1; D is perhaps TRBD1 or TRBD2 (6 bases each). The V end lost 4 bases, the J end lost 7 bases, and 20 bases lay between the germline ends. The CDR3 sequence is 16 residues long. CDR1 is MNHEY, CDR2 SVGAGI, per germline. The CDR3 protein is CASSFPGGMGRNEQFF. DNA of the CDR3: TGTGCCAGCAGTTTCCCCGGGGGCATGGGGAGGAATGAGCAGTTCTTC.

The V call is TRBV15, the J call TRBJ2-1, with 7 bases identical to TRBD2. The V segment lost 5 bases and the J segment 9 bases; nucleotides outside the gene matches: 13. The CDR3 consists of 15 residues. CDR1 is LNHNV and CDR2 is YYDKDF in the germline V gene (reference sequence). CDR3 sequence reads: CATSGPVAGVGEQFF. The CDR3 coding sequence is TGTGCCACCAGCGGTCCGGTTGCGGGAGTTGGTGAGCAGTTCTTC. The variable domain in full, with the rest retrieved from reference TRBV15 and TRBJ2-1, is DAMVIQNPRYQVTQFGKPVTLSCSQTLNHNVMYWYQQKSSQAPKLLFHYYDKDFNNEADTPDNFQSRRPNTSFCFLDIRSPGLGDTAMYLCATSGPVAGVGEQFFGPGTRLTVL.

The CDR3 here is CASSSQGTGELFF. CDR3 coding DNA: TGTGCCAGCAGTTCACAGGGAACCGGGGAGCTGTTTTTT. This rearrangement joins TRBV6-5 to TRBJ2-2; D is perhaps TRBD1 (6 bases). Trimming stripped 4 bases from V and 5 bases from J, with 8 bases between. Germline values: CDR1 MNHEY, CDR2 SVGAGI. This CDR3 contains 13 residues.

This rearrangement joins TRBV6-5 to TRBJ2-3, with a tentative D call TRBD2 (6 bases). V was trimmed by 3 bases and J by 3 bases, leaving 13 bases between them. The germline CDR1 and CDR2 sequences are MNHEY and SVGAGI. The CDR3 runs 15 residues. CDR3 protein: CASSYEGLTTDTQYF. The CDR3 nucleotides read TGTGCCAGCAGTTATGAGGGACTCACAACAGATACGCAGTATTTT.

The chain has TRBV6-6 and TRBJ2-7; a possible D gene is TRBD2 (6 bases). The CDR3 is 12 residues long. Germline-derived CDR1 and CDR2 are MNHNY and SVGAGI (reference sequence). Trimming removed 6 bases at V and 4 bases at J, with 10 bases between. The CDR3 region has the DNA TGTGCCAGCAGGCAGACTAGTTACGAGCAGTACTTC. Protein sequence: CASRQTSYEQYF.

V is TRBV10-3 and J is TRBJ2-3; 9 bases align to TRBD2. The CDR3 contains 15 residues. Looked up from germline, CDR1 is ENHRY and CDR2 is SYGVKD. The V and J ends lost 2 bases and 3 bases, in that order; junction bases with no gene match: 3. The CDR3 region has the DNA TGTGCCATCAGTGAGCCTAGCGGGGATACAGATACGCAGTATTTT. It encodes CAISEPSGDTDTQYF.

The J gene is TRBJ2-1, the V gene TRBV29-1; 14 positions agree with TRBD2. This CDR3 is 17 amino acids long. CDR1 and CDR2 from the germline V gene are SQVTM and ANQGSEA. The V segment lost 3 bases and the J segment 5 bases; nucleotides outside the gene matches: 9. CDR3 sequence (DNA): TGCAGCGTTGACAGACTAGCGGGAGGGCCGAGGAACAATGAGCAGTTCTTC. It codes for CSVDRLAGGPRNNEQFF.

The chain links TRBV7-6 to TRBJ1-1; the D gene is possibly TRBD1 (5 bases). V was clipped by 0 bases and J by 5 bases, with 13 bases between them. Germline V gene sequence: CDR1 SGHVS, CDR2 FNYEAQ. The length of the CDR3 is 15 residues. CDR3 DNA sequence: TGTGCCAGCAGCTTAGCCCCGGGGGAGCGGACTGAAGCTTTCTTT. Translating it yields CASSLAPGERTEAFF.

The gene calls are TRBV30 and TRBJ2-1; 10 bases are shared with TRBD1. Germline V gives CDR1 GTSNPN, CDR2 SVGIG (reference sequence). J lost 4 bases, V lost 2 bases, and 5 bases had no gene match. The CDR3 loop spans 15 amino acids. In DNA form, the CDR3 reads TGTGCCTGGAGTTTCGACAGGGGGCCGTACAATGAGCAGTTCTTC. It is translated as CAWSFDRGPYNEQFF.

The CDR3 loop is CASSVEILAGPYNEQFF. The CDR3 DNA follows: TGTGCCAGCAGCGTTGAGATACTAGCGGGACCTTACAATGAGCAGTTCTTC. V gene TRBV14 combines with J gene TRBJ2-1; 10 nucleotides agree with TRBD2. This CDR3 comprises 17 residues. V was pared by 5 bases and J by 4 bases, with 11 bases of the junction left unmatched. The germline CDR1 and CDR2 sequences are SGHDN and FVKESK.

V gene TRBV7-2 combines with J gene TRBJ2-3; no firm D call. Germline loops: CDR1 SGHTA, CDR2 FQGNSA. This CDR3 has 18 amino acids. V was trimmed by 1 base and J by 5 bases, leaving 22 bases between them. The CDR3 loop reads CASSLGPQANHPGDTQYF. The DNA of the CDR3 is TGTGCCAGCAGCTTAGGCCCGCAGGCGAACCATCCCGGAGATACGCAGTATTTT.

V is TRBV5-6 and J is TRBJ2-5; 9 bases map to TRBD2. The germline CDR1 and CDR2 sequences are SGHDT and YYEEEE. The CDR3 sequence is 14 residues long. V shed 3 bases, J shed 5 bases, and the junction held 5 bases outside the gene matches. CDR3 DNA: TGTGCCAGCAGCTGGGGGACTAGCCGGGAGACCCAGTACTTC. Protein sequence: CASSWGTSRETQYF.

The rearrangement uses TRBV5-6 and TRBJ1-5; 12 nucleotides match TRBD1. Germline CDR1 SGHDT, CDR2 YYEEEE. Trimming at V came to 4 bases and at J to 7 bases, leaving 9 bases not matched to a gene. The CDR3 covers 16 residues. This chain's CDR3 is CASSVRTGTGGQPQHF. CDR3 sequence (DNA): TGTGCCAGCAGCGTTAGGACTGGGACAGGGGGCCAGCCCCAGCATTTT.

This rearrangement joins TRBV5-1 to TRBJ1-2; D may be TRBD1 (5 bases). Germline CDR1 SGHRS, CDR2 YFSETQ. The CDR3 is 15 residues long. The V end lost 0 bases, the J end lost 5 bases, and 14 bases lay between the germline ends. CDR3 sequence (DNA): TGCGCCAGCAGCTTGGACAGGACGGGATTATATGGCTACACCTTC. It specifies CASSLDRTGLYGYTF.

This chain uses TRBV6-6 with TRBJ2-3; tentative D call: TRBD2 (5 bases). The CDR3 sequence is 15 residues long. Deletions cut 2 bases from V and 1 base from J, with 10 bases between. In germline, CDR1 is MNHNY, CDR2 SVGAGI (reference sequence). For the CDR3, the DNA is TGTGCCAGCAGTTACGAGGGCCTAGGCACAGATACGCAGTATTTT. Translating gives CASSYEGLGTDTQYF.

This sequence joins TRBV19 and TRBJ2-7, with 7 bases that match TRBD2. This CDR3 is 15 amino acids long. Germline V gene data show CDR1 as LNHDA and CDR2 as SQIVND (reference sequence). Unmatched junction bases numbered 7, after V lost 3 bases and J lost 2 bases. CDR3 nucleotide sequence: TGTGCCAGTAGTATCGGGGCTAGCGGTACCTACGAGCAGTACTTC. It yields the protein CASSIGASGTYEQYF.

In this sample, this clone turned up once. The chain has TRBV9 and TRBJ2-7; D is uncertain. Trimming pared 1 base from V and 0 bases from J, leaving 11 bases between. The CDR3 has 15 residues. The V gene's germline CDR1 is SGDLS and CDR2 YYNGEE. CDR3 region: CASSVSPFGSYEQYF. The DNA for the CDR3 is TGTGCCAGCAGCGTAAGCCCATTCGGCTCCTACGAGCAGTACTTC.

This clone was seen a single time. The chain uses TRBV9 and TRBJ2-7; 8 nucleotides agree with TRBD1. V was clipped by 4 bases and J by 2 bases; unmatched bases: 2. Germline V lookup: CDR1 SGDLS, CDR2 YYNGEE. The CDR3 length is 13 residues. The CDR3 loop is CASSRDRTYEQYF. As DNA, the CDR3 is TGTGCCAGCAGCCGGGACAGGACCTACGAGCAGTACTTC.

The chain uses TRBV19 and TRBJ2-5, with 14 nucleotides matching TRBD2. The trim removed 4 bases at V and 4 bases at J, leaving 5 bases unmatched. This CDR3 contains 16 residues. Per the germline V gene, CDR1 is LNHDA and CDR2 is SQIVND (reference sequence). In DNA form, the CDR3 reads TGTGCCAGTAGTAGAGGGACTAGCGGGAGAGGAGAGACCCAGTACTTC. Translating it yields CASSRGTSGRGETQYF.

J is TRBJ1-1 and V is TRBV30; TRBD1 might be the D (5 bases). V lost 2 bases, J lost 1 base, and 14 bases lay in between. Germline loops: CDR1 GTSNPN, CDR2 SVGIG (reference sequence). The CDR3 extends over 15 amino acids. Here the CDR3 reads CAWSYRGEKNTEAFF. The CDR3 bases are TGTGCCTGGAGTTATAGAGGGGAGAAGAACACTGAAGCTTTCTTT.

The genes are TRBV7-9 and TRBJ2-3; D gene uncertain. The CDR3 extends over 13 amino acids. Germline CDR1 and CDR2: SEHNR and FQNEAQ (reference sequence). Trimming cost V 3 bases and J 4 bases, with 8 bases left between them. The CDR3 sequence is CASSLVGSDTQYF. CDR3 nucleotide sequence: TGTGCCAGCAGCTTGGTGGGTTCAGATACGCAGTATTTT.

The CDR3 nucleotides are TGCGCCAGCAGCTTCTTACAGGGGGCTAATGAAAAACTGTTTTTT. It specifies CASSFLQGANEKLFF. V usage is TRBV5-1 and J usage is TRBJ1-4; 8 bases fit TRBD1. The V gene end was trimmed by 2 bases and the J gene end by 3 bases; junction bases not matched to a gene: 3. Germline values: CDR1 SGHRS, CDR2 YFSETQ. The CDR3 is 15 amino acids.

The chain has TRBV6-1 and TRBJ1-5; D remains ambiguous. Looked up from germline, CDR1 is MNHNS and CDR2 is SASEGT. V was cut by 2 bases and J by 3 bases, with 11 bases left in between. The CDR3 has 15 amino acids. Written as DNA, the CDR3 is TGTGCCAGCAGTGAAAACAGTCAGTCCAATCAGCCCCAGCATTTT. Amino acids: CASSENSQSNQPQHF.

J is TRBJ2-5 and V is TRBV28, with 8 bases matching TRBD2. The CDR3 spans 14 residues. J lost 2 bases, V lost 7 bases, and 6 bases had no gene match. The germline V gene has CDR1 MDHEN and CDR2 SYDVKM. CDR3 region: CASNRGGPQETQYF. The CDR3 DNA is TGTGCCAGCAACCGGGGGGGGCCTCAAGAGACCCAGTACTTC. The whole variable domain, filled in from reference TRBV28 and TRBJ2-5, reads DVKVTQSSRYLVKRTGEKVFLECVQDMDHENMFWYRQDPGLGLRLIYFSYDVKMKEKGDIPEGYSVSREKKERFSLILESASTNQTSMYLCASNRGGPQETQYFGPGTRLLVL.